This T cell receptor (beta chain) emerged from a study of blood T cell repertoires in COVID-19. Study in general: Researchers got acute and convalescent COVID-19 samples from the United States, Italy and Spain. PBMCs, B-cell-depleted T cells, or T cells provided the cDNA or gDNA that made up the material.

Original handling: Amplification from reference gene primers served as the basis for estimated nucleated cell counts. The protocol was immunoSEQ multiplex PCR, while the TCRdb copy is restricted to in-frame clones and leaves out a portion. The V and J calls and clone size come from that table; D and trimming were worked out from the DNA. The sample records about 76,000 clones, 70% to 90% being singletons. This CDR3 contains 14 residues. CDR1 is MNHEY and CDR2 is SVGAGI in the germline V gene. The V and J ends lost 7 bases and 0 bases respectively, with 11 bases between them. The Seattle patients joined while their infection was active and were tracked longitudinally afterward.

Input material: peripheral blood. This chain joins TRBV6-5 and TRBJ2-3; a possible D gene is TRBD2 (6 bases). The source of this sequence is a man aged 60 to 69 with COVID-19, enrolled during active disease. For the CDR3, the DNA is TGTGCCAGCACGCTAGCGTCTAGCACAGATACGCAGTATTTT. It is translated as CASTLASSTDTQYF.